This entry features one TCR beta chain sequence. The source of the sample is a study of blood T cell repertoires in COVID-19. In the authors' methods: Estimates of nucleated cell counts were drawn from the amplification of reference gene primers. TCRdb keeps only in-frame clones here, not all; method: immunoSEQ multiplex PCR. D and trimming were read from the DNA, whereas the V and J calls and clone size are those reported in that table. The top ten hold 3.6% of the sample, which has around 260,000 clones, roughly 86% seen once. The CDR3 loop spans 14 amino acids. V gave up 9 bases and J gave up 3 bases, with 17 bases separating them. CDR1 is KGHDR and CDR2 is SFDVKD in the germline V gene.

The chain couples TRBV24-1 to TRBJ2-7; D is perhaps TRBD2 (6 bases). The receptor was isolated from a man aged 18 to 29 with active or convalescent COVID-19. The sample was peripheral blood. The CDR3 loop is CATGLRGSSYEQYF. In nucleotides, the CDR3 is TGTGCCACCGGGTTGCGGGGATCGAGCTACGAGCAGTACTTC.